Presented here are 17 T cell receptor beta chains from one specimen sequenced in a study of T cells after yellow fever vaccination. TCRdb re-analysed the 5' RACE reads in MiXCR, keeping a single row per CDR3 protein. The table has 250,000 or so distinct CDR3 sequences, approximately 3.6% seen once; the top ten hold 15% to 20%. Sequencing was performed on PBMCs, taken 15 days after the yellow fever booster vaccination. The receptor source for this set is a man younger than 35 who received the YFV17D yellow fever vaccine.

There are many counts of this clonotype. Here the CDR3 DNA reads TGTGCCAGCAGTCCGGGGGAGGTTCTGGAGCAGTTCTTC. Amino acid sequence: CASSPGEVLEQFF. V is TRBV12-3 or TRBV12-4 and J is TRBJ2-1, with D tentatively TRBD2 (6 bases). This CDR3 region has 13 residues. V lost 5 bases and J 10 bases, leaving 15 bases between the germline ends.

The table lists this clonotype with many counts. This sequence joins TRBV24-1 and TRBJ2-7; TRBD1 matches at 7 bases. The V and J ends lost 3 bases and 2 bases, in that order; junction bases with no gene match: 6. Germline CDR1 reads KGHDR; CDR2 reads SFDVKD. This CDR3 contains 15 residues. Here the CDR3 reads CATSDPGQDPYEQYF. The CDR3 DNA reads TGTGCCACCAGTGATCCCGGACAGGACCCCTACGAGCAGTACTTC.

This clonotype was picked up many times. This sequence joins TRBV27 and TRBJ2-2; the D is unclear. V lost 2 bases, J lost 8 bases, and 9 bases lay in between. Germline V gene sequence: CDR1 MNHEY, CDR2 SMNVEV (reference sequence). The CDR3 sequence is 13 residues long. CDR3 region: CASSLPIIGELFF. The CDR3, as DNA: TGTGCCAGCAGTTTACCCATTATAGGGGAGCTGTTTTTT.

This clonotype has only a few counts. This sequence joins TRBV19 and TRBJ1-1; possibly TRBD1 for D (5 bases). This CDR3 has 16 residues. Germline CDR1 reads LNHDA; CDR2 reads SQIVND (reference sequence). Trimming pared 5 bases from V and 2 bases from J, leaving 18 bases between. The CDR3 protein is CASSLTPMDTNTEAFF. For the CDR3, the DNA is TGTGCCAGTAGTCTCACCCCCATGGACACTAACACTGAAGCTTTCTTT.

The gene calls are TRBV7-2 and TRBJ1-2; 7 bases agree with TRBD1. The CDR3 sequence is 14 residues long. CDR1 is SGHTA, CDR2 FQGNSA, per germline. V dropped 3 bases and J dropped 6; count of bases not matched to a gene: 7. The CDR3 DNA is TGTGCCAGCAGCTTGCAGGGGGTCAACGATGGCTACACCTTC. Translation gives CASSLQGVNDGYTF.

This clonotype was recorded at least ten times. V and J are TRBV28 and TRBJ2-3, with 12 bases that match TRBD2. The CDR3 runs to 15 residues. CDR1 is MDHEN, CDR2 SYDVKM, per germline. V lost 3 bases, J lost 5 bases, and 3 bases stayed unmatched. The CDR3 region has the DNA TGTGCCAGCAGTTTGATACTAGCGGGGGGAGATACGCAGTATTTT. Residues: CASSLILAGGDTQYF.

The chain is built from TRBV5-5 and TRBJ1-2; D is possibly TRBD1 (6 bases). Germline CDR1 is SGHKS and CDR2 is YYEKEE (reference sequence). V was trimmed by 4 bases and J by 4 bases, leaving 11 bases between them. The CDR3 is made up of 13 amino acids. The CDR3 DNA reads as TGTGCCAGCAGCGAGACAGGAGTCTATGGCTACACCTTC. It yields the protein CASSETGVYGYTF.

This clonotype was recorded at least ten times. This sequence joins TRBV12-3 or TRBV12-4 and TRBJ1-2; D call uncertain. The V and J ends lost 3 bases and 6 bases respectively, with 8 bases between them. The CDR3 totals 12 residues. CDR3 sequence reads: CASSFSWDGYTF. The CDR3, as DNA: TGTGCCAGCAGTTTTTCTTGGGATGGCTACACCTTC.

The V call is TRBV6-1, the J call TRBJ1-1; D is possibly TRBD1 (6 bases). The germline gives CDR1 MNHNS, CDR2 SASEGT. V was pared by 6 bases and J by 0 bases, with 11 bases between. This CDR3 is 14 amino acids long. The CDR3 DNA follows: TGTGCCAGCAGGCCCGACAGGTTGAACACTGAAGCTTTCTTT. Translation: CASRPDRLNTEAFF.

This clonotype was observed many times. The V gene is TRBV20-1, the J gene TRBJ1-6, with D uncertain. CDR3 length: 8 amino acids. The germline V gene has CDR1 DFQATT and CDR2 SNEGSKA (reference sequence). The CDR3 DNA sequence: TGCAGCCCGGGTGCCCTCCACTTT. This translates into CSPGALHF.

This clonotype has ten or more counts. The chain combines TRBV7-2 with TRBJ1-1; the match to TRBD1 covers 7 bases. CDR1 and CDR2 from the germline V gene are SGHTA and FQGNSA. The CDR3 is made up of 14 amino acids. Trimming at V came to 6 bases and at J to 3 bases, leaving 7 bases not matched to a gene. The CDR3: CASRVPGQYTEAFF. CDR3 sequence (DNA): TGTGCCAGCAGGGTTCCGGGACAGTACACTGAAGCTTTCTTT. The full variable domain, its missing parts supplied by reference TRBV7-2 and TRBJ1-1, is GAGVSQSPSNKVTEKGKDVELRCDPISGHTALYWYRQSLGQGLEFLIYFQGNSAPDKSGLPSDRFSAERTGGSVSTLTIQRTQQEDSAVYLCASRVPGQYTEAFFGQGTRLTVV.

This clonotype was counted ten times or more. The chain employs TRBV12-3 or TRBV12-4 and TRBJ1-2; D is undetermined. V dropped 6 bases and J dropped 8 bases, with 13 bases sitting between them. The CDR3 runs to 12 residues. Here the CDR3 reads CASSTIAEGYTF. The CDR3 DNA follows: TGTGCCAGCAGCACCATTGCCGAGGGCTACACCTTC.

There are many counts of this clonotype. This rearrangement joins TRBV12-3 or TRBV12-4 to TRBJ2-3, with 10 bases fitting TRBD2. The trim removed 5 bases at V and 4 bases at J, leaving 15 bases unmatched. There are 18 residues in the CDR3. The CDR3 sequence: CASSKAPIAGGDSDTQYF. Here the CDR3 DNA reads TGTGCCAGCAGTAAGGCCCCCATAGCGGGGGGAGACTCAGATACGCAGTATTTT.

This clonotype came up many times. The chain is built from TRBV7-2 and TRBJ2-7, with D possibly being TRBD2 (5 bases). V lost 2 bases to trimming and J lost 3 bases, with 11 bases between them. This CDR3 is built from 14 residues. Germline CDR1 reads SGHTA; CDR2 reads FQGNSA. The CDR3: CASSLSDGNYEQYF. In nucleotides, the CDR3 is TGTGCCAGCAGCTTATCGGACGGGAACTACGAGCAGTACTTC.

At least ten counts were recorded for this clonotype. In DNA form, the CDR3 reads TGCGCCAGCAGCCAAGTCCCTTATAAACAGGGGGCAGGGGAAAAACTGTTTTTT. This translates into CASSQVPYKQGAGEKLFF. J is TRBJ1-4 and V is TRBV4-1, with TRBD1 matching over 9 bases. V shed 1 base and J 8 bases; nucleotides not matched to a gene: 14. The CDR3 is 18 amino acids. Germline V gene lookup returns CDR1 MGHRA and CDR2 YSYEKL.

This clonotype was counted ten times or more. The junction and the germline gene differ at one end; a read error may be behind it. This chain uses TRBV5-1 with TRBJ2-7; D gene uncertain. The CDR3 runs 14 residues. Germline CDR1 SGHRS, CDR2 YFSETQ. The CDR3 sequence: CASCFGSSSYEQYF. The DNA of the CDR3 is TGCGCCAGCTGCTTCGGTTCCTCCTCCTACGAGCAGTACTTC.

In its sample, this clonotype was seen many times. The chain employs TRBV30 and TRBJ2-2; 10 nucleotides align to TRBD1. The germline CDR1 and CDR2 sequences are GTSNPN and SVGIG (reference sequence). The CDR3 loop spans 15 amino acids. V shed 0 bases and J 3 bases; nucleotides not matched to a gene: 1. The CDR3 protein is CAWSVGTGDTGELFF. CDR3 in DNA: TGTGCCTGGAGTGTCGGGACAGGGGACACCGGGGAGCTGTTTTTT.